This is a list of T cell receptor beta chains from one sample in a study of OX40 agonist ivuxolimab in advanced cancers. Only in-frame clones appear in the TCRdb table, and some are missing; sequencing was by immunoSEQ multiplex PCR. The sample lists around 66,000 clones, about 80% occurring once. Sequencing was performed on CD4+ or CD8+ T cells sorted from blood, taken in a trial of the OX40 agonist ivuxolimab. The receptors come from an adult with an advanced solid tumor such as melanoma, head and neck, liver or kidney cancer. CDR3s include the opening cysteine and the closing phenylalanine or tryptophan. The D gene is left open where the match is weak. Some rows have no size entry. The others give once, few or many, or a class for an expanded clone.

>TRBJ1-1|.|TRBV18|.
TGTGCCAGCTCACCACAGTGGGCGAACACTGAAGCTTTCTTT
CASSPQWANTEAFF
>TRBJ1-1|.|TRBV20-1|.
TGCAGTGCTAGTGGGTCCGCTGAAGCTTTCTTT
CSASGSAEAFF
>TRBJ1-2|TRBD1|TRBV28|.
TGTGCCAGCAGTACTGGACAGGTGCGAGGCTACACCTTC
CASSTGQVRGYTF
>TRBJ1-5|.|TRBV5-6|.
TGTGCCAGCAGCTTGAGGAGACAGGGCAATCAGCCCCAGCATTTT
CASSLRRQGNQPQHF
>TRBJ2-4|.|TRBV5-6|.
TGTGCCAGCAGAGAGGGGCAGAAAAACATTCAGTACTTC
CASREGQKNIQYF
>TRBJ2-1|TRBD1|TRBV6-1|.
TGTGCCAGCAGTTGGACAGGGGTCTACAATGAGCAGTTCTTC
CASSWTGVYNEQFF
>TRBJ2-7|.|TRBV7-2|.
TGTGCCAGCAGCTTAGCAGCGGCAGAGATCTACGAGCAGTACTTC
CASSLAAAEIYEQYF
>TRBJ1-5|.|TRBV5-5|.
TGTGCCAGCAGCCGCAGCGGCACCAATCAGCCCCAGCATTTT
CASSRSGTNQPQHF
>TRBJ1-2|.|TRBV7-9|medium-sized
TGTGCCAGCAGCTTAGATCGGGCGGGCTCCCGCACCTTC
CASSLDRAGSRTF
>TRBJ2-2|TRBD1|TRBV5-1|.
TGCGCCAGCAGCTTGAGGGGACAGAGATCGAACACCGGGGAGCTGTTTTTT
CASSLRGQRSNTGELFF
>TRBJ1-1|.|TRBV10-3|.
TGTGCCATCAGTGAGTCGAATCCGGAAAACACTGAAGCTTTCTTT
CAISESNPENTEAFF
>TRBJ2-1|TRBD2|TRBV19|.
TGTGCCTCCAACGCCCGGGGGGGCCTTTTCGGGGAGCAGTTCTTC
CASNARGGLFGEQFF
>TRBJ2-5|.|TRBV9|.
TGTGCCAGCGCGACGGGGGCCTCAGAGGAGACCCAGTACTTC
CASATGASEETQYF
>TRBJ1-5|.|TRBV6-4|.
TGTGCCAGCAGTGAATTAGTGGCGAGCAATCAGCCCCAGCATTTT
CASSELVASNQPQHF
>TRBJ2-1|TRBD1|TRBV6-1|.
TGTGCCAGCAGTGTAGAGACAGGGGACGAGCAGTTCTTC
CASSVETGDEQFF
>TRBJ1-5|.|TRBV19|.
TGTGCCAGTAGTGGAGGACTTCTTTTCGGCAATCAGCCCCAGCATTTT
CASSGGLLFGNQPQHF
>TRBJ1-6|.|TRBV5-1|.
TGCGCCAGCAGCACTGACAGTATCTATAATTCACCCCTCCACTTT
CASSTDSIYNSPLHF
>TRBJ2-3|TRBD2|TRBV6-1|.
TGTGCCAGCAGTGAAGGTTCCCTTGTACTAGCGGGGGGGCCCGTAGATACGCAGTATTTT
CASSEGSLVLAGGPVDTQYF
>TRBJ1-5|TRBD1|TRBV6-5|.
TGTGCCAGCAGCGCAGGGGGGAATCAGCCCCAGCATTTT
CASSAGGNQPQHF
>TRBJ2-7|.|TRBV6-5|once
TGTGCCAGCAGTGAAACGGGTGATACCTACGAGCAGTACTTC
CASSETGDTYEQYF
>TRBJ1-1|.|TRBV28|.
TGTGCCAGCAGTTTACACGACCTGGTCATGAACACTGAAGCTTTCTTT
CASSLHDLVMNTEAFF
>TRBJ1-3|TRBD1|TRBV9|.
TGTGCCAGCAGCAGATGGGACAGGGGGTCCCTCTCTGGAAACACCATATATTTT
CASSRWDRGSLSGNTIYF
>TRBJ2-3|.|TRBV18|few
TGTGCCAGCTCACCCGTGGATGGCACAGATACGCAGTATTTT
CASSPVDGTDTQYF
>TRBJ1-1|.|TRBV6-1|.
TGTGCCAGCATCGAGACAGCAAGTTCCACTGAAGCTTTCTTT
CASIETASSTEAFF
>TRBJ1-5|TRBD1|TRBV2|.
TGTGCCAGCAGTCCCCGCGGCGGACAGGGGGTTAGCAATCAGCCCCAGCATTTT
CASSPRGGQGVSNQPQHF
>TRBJ1-1|.|TRBV5-1|.
TGCGCCAGCAGCTACCGGGAGAACACTGAAGCTTTCTTT
CASSYRENTEAFF
>TRBJ2-7|.|TRBV9|few
TGTGCCAGCAGCGTAGCGGCAGGGGTGGCGGAGCAGTACTTC
CASSVAAGVAEQYF
>TRBJ1-4|.|TRBV19|.
TGTGCCAGTAGTATAGGTGCGGGACGGAAAAATGAAAAACTGTTTTTT
CASSIGAGRKNEKLFF
>TRBJ1-1|TRBD1|TRBV6-6|.
TGTGCCAGCAGTATGCCGGGACAGGTTAACACTGAAGCTTTCTTT
CASSMPGQVNTEAFF
>TRBJ2-2|.|TRBV5-5|.
TGTGCCAGCAGTTCCAACGGGGTCGGGGAGCTGTTTTTT
CASSSNGVGELFF
>TRBJ1-2|.|TRBV15|.
TGTGCCACCAGGACGGGGAGCTATGGCTACACCTTC
CATRTGSYGYTF
>TRBJ1-5|.|TRBV7-2|.
TGTGCCAGCAGCCCATCTAGCAATCAGCCCCAGCATTTT
CASSPSSNQPQHF
>TRBJ2-6|TRBD1|TRBV29-1|.
TGCAGCGTCGAAGGACAGGGGTCAGAATCTGGGGCCAACGTCCTGACTTTC
CSVEGQGSESGANVLTF
>TRBJ2-7|TRBD1|TRBV5-1|many
TGCGCCAGCAGCCGGGACAGGCCGGACGAGCAGTACTTC
CASSRDRPDEQYF
>TRBJ1-6|.|TRBV7-2|.
TGTGCCAGCATTGAGAAGGGATTGGGTTCACCCCTCCACTTT
CASIEKGLGSPLHF
>TRBJ2-1|TRBD1|TRBV18|.
TGTGCCACCAACGGACAGGGTTGGGATGAGCAGTTCTTC
CATNGQGWDEQFF
>TRBJ1-2|.|TRBV29-1|.
TGCAGCGTTGGAATACTACAGGGATCCTTTAACTATGGCTACACCTTC
CSVGILQGSFNYGYTF
>TRBJ1-3|.|TRBV29-1|.
TGCAGCGGAGGGTTTTTTGGAAACACCATATATTTT
CSGGFFGNTIYF
>TRBJ2-3|.|TRBV5-4|.
TGTGCCAGCAGCTTGGTGGATAGGGTCACAGATACGCAGTATTTT
CASSLVDRVTDTQYF
>TRBJ1-2|.|TRBV6-1|.
TGTGCCAGCAGTGCCTCTTTAAGGGGGGGGACCTATGGCTACACCTTC
CASSASLRGGTYGYTF
>TRBJ2-3|TRBD2|TRBV7-2|.
TGTGCCAGCAGCTTAAGCGGGGGGGCGGCAGATACGCAGTATTTT
CASSLSGGAADTQYF
>TRBJ2-1|TRBD2|TRBV2|.
TGTGCCAGCAGTAAATGGACTAGCGGGGGCCCAGTTTCGGAGAATGAGCAGTTCTTC
CASSKWTSGGPVSENEQFF
>TRBJ2-1|TRBD2|TRBV11-2|few
TGTGCCAGCAGCTTAGCGGTAGCGGGGGGGTCCTACAATGAGCAGTTCTTC
CASSLAVAGGSYNEQFF
>TRBJ1-1|TRBD1|TRBV7-9|.
TGTGCCAGCAGCCAGGGGGCAAGCGCTTTCTTT
CASSQGASAFF
>TRBJ1-1|TRBD1|TRBV28|.
TGTGCCATCGTAGGGGGACAGACGAACACTGAAGCTTTCTTT
CAIVGGQTNTEAFF
>TRBJ2-2|.|TRBV7-2|.
TGTGCCAGCAGCTACACCTCTGAGGGTCGCACCGGGGAGCTGTTTTTT
CASSYTSEGRTGELFF
>TRBJ1-3|.|TRBV9|.
TGTGCCAGCAGCGAAAACCCCACGGGGGTCCCTCCTGGAAACACCATATATTTT
CASSENPTGVPPGNTIYF
>TRBJ2-2|.|TRBV7-2|.
TGTGCCAGCAGCCCCCTCGGGACTGCGAACACCGGGGAGCTGTTTTTT
CASSPLGTANTGELFF
>TRBJ1-1|.|TRBV11-2|.
TGTGCCAGCAGCTTAGACCCCCGGACGGAAGCTTTCTTT
CASSLDPRTEAFF
>TRBJ1-4|.|TRBV2|once
TGTGCCAGTACCATGACGGCAGGGAATGAAAAACTGTTTTTT
CASTMTAGNEKLFF
>TRBJ2-3|.|TRBV19|.
TGTGCCAGTCACCCCGGGTTAGGGGTCCCAGATACGCAGTATTTT
CASHPGLGVPDTQYF
>TRBJ1-2|.|TRBV6-1|.
TGTGCCAACAGTGGGGGGATGGATGGCTACACCTTC
CANSGGMDGYTF
>TRBJ1-4|.|TRBV6-1|.
TGTGCCACTACGACGGGGGTTGGTAATGAAAAACTGTTTTTT
CATTTGVGNEKLFF
>TRBJ2-3|.|TRBV5-1|.
TGCGCCAGCAGCGTTGGAGGTGCAGATACGCAGTATTTT
CASSVGGADTQYF
>TRBJ1-1|.|TRBV10-3|.
TGTGCCATCAGTGAGACAGGTTTTAACACTGAAGCTTTCTTT
CAISETGFNTEAFF
>TRBJ1-5|.|TRBV19|.
TGTGCCAGTAGTATAGTCGGGGGGAATCAGCCCCAGCATTTT
CASSIVGGNQPQHF
>TRBJ2-7|.|TRBV6-5|.
TGTGCCAGCAGTAGGGGGGAGGGCTCCTACGAGCAGTACTTC
CASSRGEGSYEQYF